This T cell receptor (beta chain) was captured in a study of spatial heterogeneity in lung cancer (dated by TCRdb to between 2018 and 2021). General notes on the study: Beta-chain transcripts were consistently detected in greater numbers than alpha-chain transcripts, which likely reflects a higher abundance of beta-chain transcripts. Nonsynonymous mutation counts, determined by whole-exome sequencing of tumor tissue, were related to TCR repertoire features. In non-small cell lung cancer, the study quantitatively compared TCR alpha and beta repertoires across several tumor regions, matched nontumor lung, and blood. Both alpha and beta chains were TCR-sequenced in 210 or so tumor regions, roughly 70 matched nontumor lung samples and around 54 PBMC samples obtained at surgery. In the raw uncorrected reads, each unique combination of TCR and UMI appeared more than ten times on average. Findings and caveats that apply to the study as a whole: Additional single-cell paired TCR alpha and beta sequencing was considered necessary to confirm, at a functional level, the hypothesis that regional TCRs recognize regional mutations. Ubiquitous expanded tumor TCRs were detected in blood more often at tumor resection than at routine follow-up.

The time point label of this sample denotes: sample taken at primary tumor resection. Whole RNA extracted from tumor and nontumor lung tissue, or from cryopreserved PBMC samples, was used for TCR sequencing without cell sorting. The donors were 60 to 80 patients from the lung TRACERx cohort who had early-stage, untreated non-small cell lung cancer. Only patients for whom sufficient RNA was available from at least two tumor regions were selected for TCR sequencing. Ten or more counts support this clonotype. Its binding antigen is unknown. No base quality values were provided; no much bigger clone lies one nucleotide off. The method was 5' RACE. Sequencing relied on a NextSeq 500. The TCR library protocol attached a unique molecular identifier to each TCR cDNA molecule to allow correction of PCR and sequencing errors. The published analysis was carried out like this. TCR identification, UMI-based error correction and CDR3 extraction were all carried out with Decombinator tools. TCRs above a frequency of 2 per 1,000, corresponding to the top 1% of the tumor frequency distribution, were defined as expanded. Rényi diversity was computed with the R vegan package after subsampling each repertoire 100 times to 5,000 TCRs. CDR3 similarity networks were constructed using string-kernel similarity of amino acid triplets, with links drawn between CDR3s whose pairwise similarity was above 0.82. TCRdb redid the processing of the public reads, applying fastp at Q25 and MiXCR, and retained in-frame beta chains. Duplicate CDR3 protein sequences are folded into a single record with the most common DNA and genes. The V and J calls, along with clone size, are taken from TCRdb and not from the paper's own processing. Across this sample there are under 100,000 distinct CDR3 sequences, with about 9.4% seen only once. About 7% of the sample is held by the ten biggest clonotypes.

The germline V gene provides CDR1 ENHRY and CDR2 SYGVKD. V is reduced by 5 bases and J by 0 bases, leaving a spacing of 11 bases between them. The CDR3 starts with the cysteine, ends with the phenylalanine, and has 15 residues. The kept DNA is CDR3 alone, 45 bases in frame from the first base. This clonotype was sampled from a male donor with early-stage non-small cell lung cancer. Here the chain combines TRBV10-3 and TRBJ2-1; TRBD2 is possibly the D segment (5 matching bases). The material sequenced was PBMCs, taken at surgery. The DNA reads TGTGCCATCAGTATAAGCGGAAGCTCCTACAATGAGCAGTTCTTC. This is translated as CAISISGSSYNEQFF.